The 13 T cell receptor beta chains below were found in one sample sequenced in a study of blood T cell repertoires in COVID-19. Clones were read by immunoSEQ multiplex PCR, and TCRdb kept only the in-frame ones, dropping some. This table has roughly 150,000 clones, roughly 81% appearing once. The source material was peripheral blood. Receptor source: a woman older than 75 with COVID-19, enrolled during active disease.

This clone was counted a few times. The CDR3 sequence: CASSPTTAGGKETQYF. Here the CDR3 DNA reads TGTGCCAGCTCACCCACCACGGCAGGGGGAAAAGAGACCCAGTACTTC. The genes are TRBV18 and TRBJ2-5; 7 nucleotides match TRBD1. The CDR3 contains 16 residues. The V segment lost 3 bases and the J segment 3 bases; nucleotides outside the gene matches: 10. Germline-derived CDR1 and CDR2 are KGHSH and LQKENI.

CDR3 bases: TGTGCCAGCTCACGCTCCGTAGGACAGGGCCTCCCCTATGGCTACACCTTC. It is translated as CASSRSVGQGLPYGYTF. This rearrangement joins TRBV18 to TRBJ1-2; 8 bases agree with TRBD1. CDR1 KGHSH and CDR2 LQKENI come from the germline V gene. V shed 4 bases and J 4 bases; nucleotides not matched to a gene: 14. The CDR3 covers 17 residues. The whole variable domain, filled in from reference TRBV18 and TRBJ1-2, reads NAGVMQNPRHLVRRRGQEARLRCSPMKGHSHVYWYRQLPEEGLKFMVYLQKENIIDESGMPKERFSAEFPKEGPSILRIQQVVRGDSAAYFCASSRSVGQGLPYGYTFGSGTRLTVV.

The chain recombines TRBV21-1 with TRBJ1-2. TRBV21-1 counts as a pseudogene. This CDR3 spans 13 amino acids. CDR3 nucleotides: TGTGCCAGCAGCAAAGTCGGGGGGATTCGCTACACCTTC. It codes for CASSKVGGIRYTF.

The genes are TRBV3-1 (or the pseudogene TRBV3-2) and TRBJ2-3; D remains unclear. In germline, CDR1 is LGHDT, CDR2 YNNKEL (reference sequence). Deletions cut 4 bases from V and 0 bases from J, with 14 bases between. The CDR3 totals 16 residues. CDR3 sequence (DNA): TGTGCCAGCAGCCCCCTAGACGGAACTAGCACAGATACGCAGTATTTT. Protein: CASSPLDGTSTDTQYF.

The chain carries TRBV30 and TRBJ2-3; TRBD2 aligns across 7 bases. The CDR3 extends over 13 amino acids. Germline assignment: CDR1 GTSNPN and CDR2 SVGIG (reference sequence). V lost 7 bases, J lost 2 bases, and 6 bases stayed unmatched. This CDR3 is CAFCLAATDTQYF. The DNA for the CDR3 is TGTGCCTTCTGTCTAGCGGCCACAGATACGCAGTATTTT. The variable domain in full, with the rest retrieved from reference TRBV30 and TRBJ2-3, is SQTIHQWPATLVQPVGSPLSLECTVEGTSNPNLYWYRQAAGRGLQLLFYSVGIGQISSEVPQNLSASRPQDRQFILSSKKLLLSDSGFYLCAFCLAATDTQYFGPGTRLTVL.

This chain connects TRBV3-1 (or the pseudogene TRBV3-2) to TRBJ2-1; D is ambiguous. Germline loops: CDR1 LGHDT, CDR2 YNNKEL (reference sequence). The CDR3 extends over 14 amino acids. Between the trimmed V and J ends, which lost 1 base and 4 bases, there was a span of 8 bases. This CDR3 is CASSQVGRYNEQFF. The CDR3 region has the DNA TGTGCCAGCAGCCAAGTAGGCAGGTACAATGAGCAGTTCTTC.

The chain couples TRBV3-1 (or the pseudogene TRBV3-2) to TRBJ1-3; a possible D gene is TRBD1 (6 bases). V lost 0 bases and J lost 1, with 13 bases in between. Germline values: CDR1 LGHDT, CDR2 YNNKEL (reference sequence). This CDR3 region has 17 residues. The CDR3 DNA sequence: TGTGCCAGCAGCCAAGATCGCGGGCAGGGGTCTGGAAACACCATATATTTT. It yields the protein CASSQDRGQGSGNTIYF.

This clone was found once. V gene TRBV6-1 combines with J gene TRBJ2-3; 10 nucleotides agree with TRBD1. Unmatched junction bases numbered 8, after V lost 4 bases and J lost 1 base. This CDR3 comprises 17 residues. CDR1 is MNHNS and CDR2 is SASEGT in the germline V gene. The CDR3 reads CASSASTGTGGTDTQYF. CDR3 coding DNA: TGTGCCAGCAGTGCCTCCACCGGGACAGGGGGCACAGATACGCAGTATTTT.

The chain couples TRBV5-1 to TRBJ2-5; 11 positions match TRBD2. The CDR3 consists of 16 residues. Germline CDR1 reads SGHRS; CDR2 reads YFSETQ. Germline trimming cut 4 bases from V and 0 bases from J; bases unmatched to any gene: 5. CDR3 in DNA: TGCGCCAGCAGCACCTCTAGCGGGAGGTACCAAGAGACCCAGTACTTC. This codes for CASSTSSGRYQETQYF.

This chain connects TRBV5-8 to TRBJ2-1, with 9 bases fitting TRBD1. The CDR3 runs 15 residues. Trimming removed 6 bases from V and 5 bases from J; junction bases left unmatched: 9. Germline CDR1 SGHTS, CDR2 YDEGEE. DNA of the CDR3: TGTGCCAGCACCGCGGGACAGGGCAGCCACAATGAGCAGTTCTTC. Translating it yields CASTAGQGSHNEQFF.

This sequence joins TRBV28 and TRBJ2-2, with a possible D match to TRBD2 (7 bases). CDR3 length: 16 amino acids. In germline, CDR1 is MDHEN, CDR2 SYDVKM. V lost 3 bases, J lost 3 bases, and 14 bases lay in between. The CDR3 here is CASSLLGGHDTGELFF. Here the CDR3 DNA reads TGTGCCAGCAGTTTGTTGGGGGGGCATGACACCGGGGAGCTGTTTTTT.

This chain joins TRBV28 and TRBJ2-3, with D possibly matching TRBD1 (6 bases). V lost 2 bases and J 5 bases, leaving 11 bases between the germline ends. The CDR3 is 14 residues long. Germline assignment: CDR1 MDHEN and CDR2 SYDVKM. As DNA, the CDR3 is TGTGCCAGCAGTTTAGGTCAGGGGATAGATACGCAGTATTTT. The encoded protein is CASSLGQGIDTQYF.

This chain connects TRBV10-3 to TRBJ2-1; D may be TRBD1 (6 bases). The V gene's germline CDR1 is ENHRY and CDR2 SYGVKD. This CDR3 comprises 13 residues. V was pared by 0 bases and J by 15 bases, with 15 bases between. The CDR3 DNA reads TGTGCCATCAGTGAGTCAGGGGACAATGCTGGGTTCTTC. Amino acid sequence: CAISESGDNAGFF.